Listed below are T cell receptor beta chains from one sample, sequenced in a study of blood T cell repertoires in COVID-19. Repertoires were generated with immunoSEQ multiplex PCR, while TCRdb's copy carries only in-frame clones and drops some. The repertoire holds 200,000 to 250,000 clones, with roughly 84% as singletons. Sequencing used peripheral blood. All receptors derive from a man aged 40-49 years with acute or convalescent COVID-19. The CDR3 runs from the conserved cysteine through the conserved F or W. The D gene is left open where the match is weak. Size tells how often a clone was seen (once, few, many) or the class of an expanded clone, and some rows leave it out.

size	D	V	J	CDR3	DNA
-	-	TRBV27	TRBJ1-1	CASSKDLTTYTEAFF	TGTGCCAGCAGTAAGGACTTAACAACATACACTGAAGCTTTCTTT
few	-	TRBV6-5	TRBJ1-5	CASSLGAGGPQPQHF	TGTGCCAGCAGCCTAGGGGCCGGGGGTCCTCAGCCCCAGCATTTT
-	-	TRBV2	TRBJ1-1	CASSEGFGVRTEAFF	TGTGCCAGCAGTGAAGGTTTCGGGGTACGGACTGAAGCTTTCTTT
-	TRBD1	TRBV4-3	TRBJ1-2	CASSQEGQGSYGYTF	TGCGCCAGCAGCCAAGAGGGACAGGGAAGCTATGGCTACACCTTC
-	-	TRBV5-1	TRBJ1-4	CASSSGVTNEKLFF	TGCGCCAGCAGCTCAGGGGTAACTAATGAAAAACTGTTTTTT
-	-	TRBV30	TRBJ1-3	CAWSANTIYF	TGTGCCTGGAGTGCGAACACCATATATTTT
-	-	TRBV5-4	TRBJ2-7	CASSLDENGEQYF	TGTGCCAGCAGCTTGGACGAGAACGGGGAGCAGTACTTC
-	TRBD1	TRBV4-1	TRBJ2-2	CASSRGQGWTGELFF	TGCGCCAGCAGCCGAGGACAGGGTTGGACCGGGGAGCTGTTTTTT
once	-	TRBV3-1/TRBV3-2	TRBJ1-2	CASRGGANYGYTF	TGTGCCAGCAGAGGGGGGGCTAACTATGGCTACACCTTC
-	-	TRBV9	TRBJ2-3	CASSVDPVPRDTQYF	TGTGCCAGCAGCGTAGACCCAGTCCCGAGGGATACGCAGTATTTT
-	TRBD1	TRBV28	TRBJ1-1	CASSLTLVSEQGHTEAFF	TGTGCCAGCAGTTTGACGTTAGTATCCGAACAGGGGCACACTGAAGCTTTCTTT